A single sample is the source of the 20 T cell receptor beta chains below, sequenced in a study of blood T cell repertoires in COVID-19. Clones were sequenced by immunoSEQ multiplex PCR, and TCRdb holds only the in-frame ones, with some missing. The table records about 48,000 clones, 80% to 90% of them present only once. Sequenced: peripheral blood. Receptors originate from a woman of 80 years or more with COVID-19, enrolled during active disease.

V usage is TRBV5-1 and J usage is TRBJ2-1; possibly TRBD1 for D (6 bases). Per the germline V gene, CDR1 is SGHRS and CDR2 is YFSETQ. Trimming removed 2 bases from V and 9 bases from J, with 18 bases in between. There are 15 residues in the CDR3. CDR3 in DNA: TGCGCCAGCAGCTTTACTGGACAGCTCGACGGTGAGCAGTTCTTC. Its protein product is CASSFTGQLDGEQFF.

The chain employs TRBV6-6 and TRBJ2-3, with TRBD1 identical over 8 bases. The V and J ends lost 6 bases and 6 bases, in that order; junction bases with no gene match: 14. The CDR3 extends over 16 amino acids. The germline V gene has CDR1 MNHNY and CDR2 SVGAGI (reference sequence). CDR3 DNA sequence: TGTGCCAGCAGCTTCAGGGGGCGATCTCCCGAGGATACGCAGTATTTT. This gives the protein CASSFRGRSPEDTQYF.

This rearrangement joins TRBV2 to TRBJ1-1, with 7 bases aligning to TRBD1. Germline trimming cut 7 bases from V and 3 bases from J; bases unmatched to any gene: 11. CDR1 and CDR2 from the germline V gene are SNHLY and FYNNEI. CDR3 length equals 15 residues. CDR3 protein: CASTLTGRGDTEAFF. The CDR3 nucleotides are TGTGCCAGCACCCTGACAGGGAGAGGGGACACTGAAGCTTTCTTT. Filled out from reference TRBV2 and TRBJ1-1, the complete variable domain reads EPEVTQTPSHQVTQMGQEVILRCVPISNHLYFYWYRQILGQKVEFLVSFYNNEISEKSEIFDDQFSVERPDGSNFTLKIRSTKLEDSAMYFCASTLTGRGDTEAFFGQGTRLTVV.

V usage is TRBV6-5 and J usage is TRBJ1-2; 9 bases are a match to TRBD1. CDR1 is MNHEY and CDR2 is SVGAGI in the germline V gene. The CDR3 consists of 15 residues. With 4 bases clipped from V and 4 bases from J, the junction kept 7 bases outside the gene matches. The CDR3 bases are TGTGCCAGCAGTTTTACAGGGGGCACCTCCTATGGCTACACCTTC. Translating it yields CASSFTGGTSYGYTF.

V gene TRBV11-2 combines with J gene TRBJ1-1; TRBD1 agrees at 7 bases. J was trimmed by 10 bases and V by 5 bases; bases with no gene match: 7. Germline-derived CDR1 and CDR2 are SGHAT and FQNNGV. The CDR3 spans 12 residues. CDR3 sequence reads: CASSRDRERAFF. CDR3 DNA: TGTGCCAGCAGCCGTGACAGGGAGCGAGCTTTCTTT.

This chain joins TRBV19 and TRBJ1-5, with a possible D match to TRBD1 (5 bases). This CDR3 is 15 amino acids long. The germline gives CDR1 LNHDA, CDR2 SQIVND (reference sequence). V was shortened by 3 bases and J by 1 base, with 10 bases between the two germline ends. This CDR3 is CASSIRGQSNQPQHF. The CDR3 DNA reads TGTGCCAGTAGTATCCGCGGACAAAGCAATCAGCCCCAGCATTTT.

The V gene is TRBV6-1, the J gene TRBJ1-5; D is undetermined. The CDR3 has 15 residues. The germline V gene has CDR1 MNHNS and CDR2 SASEGT. V shed 3 bases and J shed 2 bases, with 11 bases lying between them. The CDR3 region has the DNA TGTGCCAGCAGTGAGAGAGTTGCGGGCAATCAGCCCCAGCATTTT. Amino acids: CASSERVAGNQPQHF.

The rearrangement links TRBV6-2 or TRBV6-3 to TRBJ2-1, with 10 bases matching TRBD1. V dropped 5 bases and J dropped 9; count of bases not matched to a gene: 10. From germline, CDR1 is MNHEY and CDR2 SVGEGT. The CDR3 totals 15 residues. CDR3 sequence (DNA): TGTGCCAGCAGTCACTACGGGACAGGGGTAGGTGAGCAGTTCTTC. It encodes CASSHYGTGVGEQFF.

The V gene is TRBV30, the J gene TRBJ2-7; TRBD2 matches at 7 bases. J was trimmed by 0 bases and V by 5 bases; bases with no gene match: 10. CDR3 size: 15 residues. CDR1 and CDR2 from the germline V gene are GTSNPN and SVGIG (reference sequence). CDR3 sequence (DNA): TGTGCCTGGCAAGGGCTGGGACTATCCTCCTACGAGCAGTACTTC. Protein: CAWQGLGLSSYEQYF. The variable domain in full, with the rest retrieved from reference TRBV30 and TRBJ2-7, is SQTIHQWPATLVQPVGSPLSLECTVEGTSNPNLYWYRQAAGRGLQLLFYSVGIGQISSEVPQNLSASRPQDRQFILSSKKLLLSDSGFYLCAWQGLGLSSYEQYFGPGTRLTVT.

This clone has a single count. V usage is TRBV6-2 or TRBV6-3 and J usage is TRBJ2-3; TRBD2 is a possible D gene (5 bases). V dropped 0 bases and J dropped 14 bases, with 24 bases sitting between them. CDR3 length: 16 residues. CDR1 and CDR2 from the germline V gene are MNHEY and SVGEGT. Here the CDR3 DNA reads TGTGCCAGCAGTTACTCGATCGGGGAAGGACCAACTCCGTCGTATTTT. It specifies CASSYSIGEGPTPSYF.

With respect to this clone: Other DNA sequences in this specimen translate into the identical CDR3. This rearrangement joins TRBV6-5 to TRBJ1-5; possible D gene TRBD1, 6 bases. With 0 bases removed from V and 3 bases from J, the gap between germline ends came to 9 bases. Germline CDR1 MNHEY, CDR2 SVGAGI. The CDR3 extends over 15 amino acids. The CDR3 sequence is CASSYSQGSNQPQHF. The CDR3 region has the DNA TGTGCCAGCAGTTACTCCCAGGGGTCCAATCAGCCCCAGCATTTT.

This chain joins TRBV15 and TRBJ1-6; D unclear. CDR1 and CDR2 from the germline V gene are LNHNV and YYDKDF (reference sequence). V gave up 3 bases and J gave up 5 bases, with 8 bases separating them. This CDR3 has 14 amino acids. The CDR3 loop is CATSRFSDNSPLHF. The CDR3 DNA sequence: TGTGCCACCAGCAGGTTTTCGGATAATTCACCCCTCCACTTT. Combining the CDR3 with reference TRBV15 and TRBJ1-6 gives the whole variable domain DAMVIQNPRYQVTQFGKPVTLSCSQTLNHNVMYWYQQKSSQAPKLLFHYYDKDFNNEADTPDNFQSRRPNTSFCFLDIRSPGLGDTAMYLCATSRFSDNSPLHFGNGTRLTVT.

By sample fraction, this clone is medium-sized. The chain carries TRBV4-1 and TRBJ1-5; maybe TRBD1 (6 bases). Germline assignment: CDR1 MGHRA and CDR2 YSYEKL. There are 15 residues in the CDR3. The V and J ends lost 3 bases and 5 bases respectively, with 14 bases between them. CDR3 residues: CASSQGGQGHQPQHF. The CDR3 coding sequence is TGCGCCAGCAGCCAGGGGGGGCAGGGTCATCAGCCCCAGCATTTT.

V and J are TRBV4-2 and TRBJ2-7; D might be TRBD2 (7 bases). Germline lookup yields CDR1 LGHNA and CDR2 YNFKEQ. This CDR3 is 17 amino acids long. The V gene lost 3 bases and the J gene lost 1 base, with 19 bases spanning the gap. The CDR3 here is CASSQAARGGSSYEQYF. The CDR3 DNA sequence: TGTGCCAGCAGCCAGGCCGCGAGGGGGGGTTCTTCCTACGAGCAGTACTTC.

This clone appeared a single time. The chain joins TRBV2 to TRBJ1-1, with 7 bases identical to TRBD1. The junction had 9 bases not matched to a gene; V was cut back by 6 bases and J by 2 bases. Germline V gene data show CDR1 as SNHLY and CDR2 as FYNNEI. The length of the CDR3 is 15 residues. CDR3 region: CASRAQGGQNTEAFF. The CDR3 nucleotides read TGTGCCAGCAGAGCCCAGGGGGGACAAAACACTGAAGCTTTCTTT.

The J gene is TRBJ2-1, the V gene TRBV5-1, with 7 nucleotides matching TRBD1. Trimming removed 4 bases from V and 6 bases from J; junction bases left unmatched: 10. The length of the CDR3 is 15 residues. Germline CDR1 reads SGHRS; CDR2 reads YFSETQ. The chain's CDR3 is CASSPNRGMLNEQFF. The CDR3 nucleotides are TGCGCCAGCAGCCCTAACAGGGGAATGCTCAATGAGCAGTTCTTC.

The rearrangement joins TRBV7-9 to TRBJ1-1; 7 positions match TRBD1. The V segment lost 5 bases and the J segment 4 bases; nucleotides outside the gene matches: 7. The germline gives CDR1 SEHNR, CDR2 FQNEAQ (reference sequence). The CDR3 consists of 14 residues. The CDR3 region is CASSPLDRATEAFF. DNA of the CDR3: TGTGCCAGCAGCCCCCTCGACAGGGCCACTGAAGCTTTCTTT.

The chain links TRBV19 to TRBJ1-2; no firm D call. V lost 5 bases to trimming and J lost 4 bases, with 8 bases between them. The CDR3 contains 12 residues. From germline, CDR1 is LNHDA and CDR2 SQIVND (reference sequence). CDR3: CASSVRGYGYTF. The DNA for the CDR3 is TGTGCCAGTAGTGTTCGGGGCTATGGCTACACCTTC.

This rearrangement joins TRBV5-1 to TRBJ2-3; maybe TRBD2 (5 bases). The germline gives CDR1 SGHRS, CDR2 YFSETQ. Trimming removed 5 bases at V and 0 bases at J, with 10 bases between. The CDR3 is made up of 14 amino acids. Written as DNA, the CDR3 is TGCGCCAGCAGACCGAGGACTAGCACAGATACGCAGTATTTT. Protein sequence: CASRPRTSTDTQYF.

The chain couples TRBV27 to TRBJ1-5; 9 positions match TRBD1. V trimming: 3 bases; J trimming: 2 bases; junction bases outside the gene matches: 8. This CDR3 comprises 17 residues. Germline CDR1 MNHEY, CDR2 SMNVEV (reference sequence). The DNA for the CDR3 is TGTGCCAGCAGTTTCGGGACAGGGCTTTATGGCAATCAGCCCCAGCATTTT. It encodes CASSFGTGLYGNQPQHF.